These 30 T cell receptor beta chains originate from one sample sequenced in a study of tumor-infiltrating lymphocytes in primary liver carcinoma (dated by TCRdb to about 2017). TRIzol reagent was used to extract blood RNA from unsorted whole blood, while the DNeasy Blood & Tissue kit provided the germline DNA. TCRdb records Illumina HiSeq 2500 as the sequencer. Using a constant-region primer and ProtoScript II reverse transcriptase, TCRbeta-specific cDNA was reverse-transcribed from approximately 0.5 ug total RNA. The TCRbeta libraries were prepared through three rounds of nested multiplex PCR following a slightly modified ARM-PCR procedure. Each of the first two PCR rounds ran for approximately 11 cycles using multiplex TRBV1-TRBV30 forward primers together with a Cbeta reverse primer. TCRdb ran its own pipeline on the public reads, namely fastp trimming at Q25 and MiXCR clone calling, and kept in-frame beta chains. Rows are combined by CDR3 protein, so each entry shows the most common genes and DNA. The sample table records about 320,000 distinct CDR3 sequences; nearly 60% of these occur just once. Approximately 15% of the sample is held by the ten biggest clonotypes.

The sample was peripheral blood. The receptor source for this set is a woman aged 25 to 39 with primary liver carcinoma and hepatitis B virus infection.

This clonotype was recorded only once. An end of the junction differs from the germline gene, which may be a read error. This chain connects TRBV11-2 to TRBJ2-7; TRBD2 matches at 7 bases. Germline V gives CDR1 SGHAT, CDR2 FQNNGV. The CDR3 is 14 residues long. CDR3 sequence reads: CASISSGLSYEQYF. The CDR3 nucleotides read TGTGCCAGCATCTCTAGCGGTCTCTCCTATGAGCAGTACTTC. The whole variable domain, remainder taken from reference TRBV11-2 and TRBJ2-7, is EAGVAQSPRYKIIEKRQSVAFWCNPISGHATLYWYQQILGQGPKLLIQFQNNGVVDDSQLPKDRFSAERLKGVDSTLKIQPAKLEDSAVYLCASISSGLSYEQYFGPGTRLTVT.

As concerns this clonotype: Since the CDR3 does not end with the conserved phenylalanine or tryptophan, this likely comes from a read error. V and J are TRBV4-3 and TRBJ2-3, with a possible D match to TRBD1 (5 bases). Germline V lookup: CDR1 LGHNA, CDR2 YSLEER. The CDR3 runs to 14 residues. The CDR3 sequence: CASSLSRRADTQYL. The CDR3 bases are TGTGCCAGCAGCTTGTCCCGCAGGGCAGATACGCAGTATCTT.

Comment on this clonotype: At one of its ends the junction is not consistent with the germline gene, which may arise from a read error. This chain joins TRBV6-2 or TRBV6-3 and TRBJ2-1, with D hard to call. The CDR3 runs 13 residues. CDR1 is MNHEY and CDR2 is SVGEGT in the germline V gene. CDR3 nucleotide sequence: TGTGGCAGCAGCCAGTGGCGGTACAATGAGCAGTTCTTC. This codes for CGSSQWRYNEQFF.

In this sample, this clonotype turned up many times. CDR3: CASSLSTYNEQFF. CDR3 nucleotide sequence: TGTGCCAGCAGCTTAAGTACCTACAATGAGCAGTTCTTC. The genes are TRBV5-6 and TRBJ2-1; D is ambiguous. V was cut by 2 bases and J by 2 bases, with 5 bases left in between. Looked up from germline, CDR1 is SGHDT and CDR2 is YYEEEE. This CDR3 region has 13 residues.

The count of this clonotype is one. In DNA form, the CDR3 reads TGCAGCGTTTTCAGCGGGAGAGCCACTGAAGCTTTCTTT. Translated: CSVFSGRATEAFF. The chain recombines TRBV29-1 with TRBJ1-1; no reliable D call. Germline V gene data show CDR1 as SQVTM and CDR2 as ANQGSEA. The CDR3 has 13 amino acids. The germline V and J ends were trimmed by 5 bases and 4 bases, with 14 bases remaining between them.

With respect to this clonotype: A read error may explain this, as a much larger clone is one base away. The chain joins TRBV12-3 or TRBV12-4 to TRBJ2-5; tentative D call: TRBD1 (5 bases). V gave up 5 bases and J gave up 3 bases, with 16 bases separating them. The CDR3 loop spans 15 amino acids. CDR3: CASSPRTRGEETQYF. CDR3 DNA sequence: TGTGCCAGCAGTCCCAGGACAAGGGGCGAAGAGACCCAGTACTTC.

Points on this clonotype: Because it lacks the conserved phenylalanine or tryptophan at the end, this CDR3 is likely a read error. This chain links TRBV5-1 with TRBJ2-2; D unresolved. CDR3 length: 13 residues. Trimming removed 3 bases from V and 5 bases from J, with 8 bases in between. Per germline, CDR1 SGHRS and CDR2 YFSETQ. CDR3 in DNA: TGCGCCAGCAGCTCCCTAGAGACCGGGGAGCTGTTTTCT. Translation gives CASSSLETGELFS.

This chain connects TRBV12-3 or TRBV12-4 to TRBJ2-1, with D perhaps TRBD2 (6 bases). Trimming left V 6 bases short and J 6 bases short, with 15 bases between. The CDR3 contains 14 residues. The CDR3 DNA follows: TGTGCCAGCAGCAGGAATAGCGGTAGCAATGAGCAGTTCTTC. Its protein product is CASSRNSGSNEQFF.

This clonotype was observed a single time. Sequence at one end of the junction differs from germline and may be a read error. The genes are TRBV11-2 and TRBJ1-6; no definite D call. The CDR3 runs 15 residues. Per the germline V gene, CDR1 is SGHAT and CDR2 is FQNNGV. The CDR3 DNA sequence: TGTGCCAGCAGAGACTCGCGAAGGGTCAGCTCACCCCTCCTCTTT. It translates to CASRDSRRVSSPLLF.

As regards this clonotype: Without the conserved terminal phenylalanine or tryptophan, this CDR3 likely stems from a read error. Because the CDR3's place on the DNA is in doubt, the DNA is left out and the CDR3 is given as listed by TCRdb. The gene calls are TRBV11-2 and TRBJ1-2. The CDR3 spans 12 amino acids, including both terminal residues. Germline loops: CDR1 SGHAT, CDR2 FQNNGV. Here the CDR3 reads CASDGPPHGYSL.

A word on this clonotype: Germline is not matched at one junction end, which may reflect a read error. The chain combines TRBV12-3 or TRBV12-4 with TRBJ2-7, with D perhaps matching TRBD1 or TRBD2 (5 bases each). The CDR3 extends over 14 amino acids. The CDR3 reads CASSLTGDPYKQYF. In DNA form, the CDR3 reads TGTGCCAGCAGTTTAACCGGGGACCCCTACAAGCAGTACTTC.

Comment on this clonotype: One end of the junction is discordant with germline, which a read error may explain. The rearrangement uses TRBV7-8 and TRBJ2-3, with D unclear. The CDR3 extends over 17 amino acids. Germline values: CDR1 SGHVS, CDR2 FQNEAQ. The CDR3 loop is CASGLAGQLGNTDTQYF. As DNA, the CDR3 is TGTGCCAGCGGCTTAGCCGGCCAGCTGGGGAACACAGATACGCAGTATTTC. The whole variable domain, remainder taken from reference TRBV7-8 and TRBJ2-3, is GAGVSQSPRYKVAKRGQDVALRCDPISGHVSLFWYQQALGQGPEFLTYFQNEAQLDKSGLPSDRFFAERPEGSVSTLKIQRTQQEDSAVYLCASGLAGQLGNTDTQYFGPGTRLTVL.

To note about this clonotype: Just one base apart from a much larger clone, this may be a read error. The chain is built from TRBV12-3 or TRBV12-4 and TRBJ2-1; 8 nucleotides align to TRBD2. CDR3 length equals 17 residues. The CDR3 loop reads CAISLSVLTGGRDEQFF. The CDR3 DNA reads TGTGCCATCAGTTTGAGCGTTCTAACGGGAGGGAGGGATGAGCAGTTCTTC.

The rearrangement joins TRBV30 to TRBJ2-3, with no clear D. From germline, CDR1 is GTSNPN and CDR2 SVGIG (reference sequence). The V gene lost 0 bases and the J gene lost 0 bases, with 10 bases spanning the gap. This CDR3 region has 15 residues. CDR3 nucleotide sequence: TGTGCCTGGAGTGTCGGACCACTCAGCACAGATACGCAGTATTTT. Translating gives CAWSVGPLSTDTQYF. The whole variable domain, remainder taken from reference TRBV30 and TRBJ2-3, is SQTIHQWPATLVQPVGSPLSLECTVEGTSNPNLYWYRQAAGRGLQLLFYSVGIGQISSEVPQNLSASRPQDRQFILSSKKLLLSDSGFYLCAWSVGPLSTDTQYFGPGTRLTVL.

In this sample, this clonotype turned up a few times. This chain connects TRBV6-2 or TRBV6-3 to TRBJ2-1; D remains unclear. In germline, CDR1 is MNHEY, CDR2 SVGEGT. Trimming took off 0 bases at V and 5 bases at J, with 14 bases between the two ends. This CDR3 has 16 residues. The CDR3 coding sequence is TGTGCCAGCAGTTACTCTCCGGACGGCACGCACAATGAGCAGTTCTTC. Translated: CASSYSPDGTHNEQFF.

This clonotype was detected ten times or more. The V gene is TRBV29-1, the J gene TRBJ2-7, with TRBD1 matching 7 bases. The CDR3 sequence is 14 residues long. Looked up from germline, CDR1 is SQVTM and CDR2 is ANQGSEA. After removal of 6 bases from V and 2 bases from J, the junction contained 10 bases not matched to a gene. CDR3 amino acids: CSVFETDRPYEQYF. In nucleotides, the CDR3 is TGCAGCGTCTTTGAAACGGACAGGCCCTACGAGCAGTACTTC.

This clonotype was counted between two and nine times. The chain links TRBV28 to TRBJ2-1, with D tentatively TRBD2 (6 bases). The germline V gene encodes CDR1 MDHEN and CDR2 SYDVKM. The CDR3 spans 13 residues. The V end was cut by 8 bases, the J end by 9 bases, with 17 bases between. The CDR3, as DNA: TGTGCCAGCTCATTGGGCGGGAAAATTGAGCAGTTCTTC. It codes for CASSLGGKIEQFF.

In regard to this clonotype: Germline is not matched at one junction end, which may reflect a read error. The chain recombines TRBV10-3 with TRBJ1-5; tentative D call: TRBD1 (6 bases). CDR1 and CDR2 from the germline V gene are ENHRY and SYGVKD. CDR3 length equals 16 residues. CDR3 region: CAIGDQRGGAGQPQHF. DNA of the CDR3: TGTGCCATCGGTGATCAGAGAGGGGGGGCAGGACAGCCCCAGCATTTT.

The V and J genes are TRBV2 and TRBJ1-6; TRBD1 agrees at 9 bases. The CDR3 is 14 amino acids. Germline-derived CDR1 and CDR2 are SNHLY and FYNNEI. Trimming removed 8 bases from V and 10 bases from J; junction bases left unmatched: 9. CDR3 region: CASRRDRAGSPLHF. CDR3 nucleotides: TGTGCCAGCCGCCGGGACAGGGCAGGGTCACCCCTCCACTTT. The variable domain in full, with the rest retrieved from reference TRBV2 and TRBJ1-6, is EPEVTQTPSHQVTQMGQEVILRCVPISNHLYFYWYRQILGQKVEFLVSFYNNEISEKSEIFDDQFSVERPDGSNFTLKIRSTKLEDSAMYFCASRRDRAGSPLHFGNGTRLTVT.

The rearrangement links TRBV6-2 or TRBV6-3 to TRBJ2-1; the D gene is possibly TRBD2 (5 bases). Germline lookup yields CDR1 MNHEY and CDR2 SVGEGT. The CDR3 spans 14 residues. V lost 2 bases and J lost 10, with 15 bases in between. In DNA form, the CDR3 reads TGTGCCAGCAGTTACGGGAGCACCCAGGACGAGCAGTTCTTC. It is translated as CASSYGSTQDEQFF.

With respect to this clonotype: One junction end does not reproduce the germline sequence, and a read error may be involved. The CDR3 region has the DNA TGTGCCAACAGTCGGGACAGCCGAGTCTCTGGGGCCAACGTCCTGACTTTC. Translation gives CANSRDSRVSGANVLTF. The V and J genes are TRBV6-5 and TRBJ2-6, with 7 nucleotides matching TRBD1. The germline V gene has CDR1 MNHEY and CDR2 SVGAGI. The CDR3 is 17 residues long.

This rearrangement joins TRBV29-1 to TRBJ2-3; D gene uncertain. The CDR3 is 14 amino acids. V shed 3 bases and J shed 0 bases, with 10 bases lying between them. The germline V gene has CDR1 SQVTM and CDR2 ANQGSEA. CDR3 sequence: CSVDGSSSTDTQYF. The CDR3 coding sequence is TGCAGCGTTGACGGTAGCTCTAGCACAGATACGCAGTATTTT.

A note on this clonotype: The junction does not match germline at one end; this may be a read error. This rearrangement joins TRBV29-1 to TRBJ2-1, with a possible D match to TRBD1 (5 bases). Germline V gives CDR1 SQVTM, CDR2 ANQGSEA. The CDR3 extends over 14 amino acids. CDR3 bases: TGCAGCGTTGAAGCTCACAGGAACCTCAATGAGCAGTTATTC. Its translation: CSVEAHRNLNEQLF.

Regarding this clonotype: A junction boundary mismatches the germline segment, possibly from a read error. The chain recombines TRBV29-1 with TRBJ2-7, with TRBD1 identical over 7 bases. The CDR3 length is 13 residues. CDR1 SQVTM and CDR2 ANQGSEA come from the germline V gene. The CDR3 nucleotides read TGTAGTGTCCTCCGACAGGGCGTCTACGAGCAGTACTTC. It translates to CSVLRQGVYEQYF.

This clonotype has a count of ten or more. The J gene is TRBJ2-5, the V gene TRBV29-1; TRBD1 is a possible D gene (6 bases). Deletions cut 3 bases from V and 5 bases from J, with 13 bases between. Germline assignment: CDR1 SQVTM and CDR2 ANQGSEA. The CDR3 has 13 amino acids. CDR3 amino acids: CSVDVGGAETQYF. CDR3 sequence (DNA): TGCAGCGTTGACGTTGGGGGCGCCGAGACCCAGTACTTC.

About this clonotype itself: A much larger clone differs by one base, so this may be a read error. The chain carries TRBV7-8 and TRBJ1-2, with a tentative D call TRBD1 (6 bases). Trimming pared 10 bases from V and 10 bases from J, leaving 19 bases between. The length of the CDR3 is 12 residues. Germline assignment: CDR1 SGHVS and CDR2 FQNEAQ. The CDR3 protein is CATPGHFNDYTF. Here the CDR3 DNA reads TGTGCCACCCCGGGACACTTTAATGACTACACCTTC.

Comment on this clonotype: A much larger clone sits a single nucleotide away, making a read error possible. The rearrangement joins TRBV28 to TRBJ2-2; 11 nucleotides line up with TRBD2. CDR3 length: 15 amino acids. Germline CDR1 is MDHEN and CDR2 is SYDVKM. The CDR3 bases are TGTGCCGGCAGTCTAGCGGGAGGTAACACCGGGGAGCTGTTTTTT. Its translation is CAGSLAGGNTGELFF.

The chain uses TRBV28 and TRBJ2-7, with 12 nucleotides matching TRBD2. The CDR3 has 16 amino acids. Germline V gene sequence: CDR1 MDHEN, CDR2 SYDVKM. The trim removed 1 base at V and 6 bases at J, leaving 7 bases unmatched. CDR3 loop: CASSLSPSGRGGEQYF. CDR3 in DNA: TGTGCCAGCAGTTTATCCCCTAGCGGGAGGGGAGGCGAGCAGTACTTC.

The V and J genes are TRBV6-1 and TRBJ2-1; possibly TRBD1 for D (5 bases). The CDR3 runs to 16 residues. V lost 9 bases and J lost 5, with 23 bases in between. Germline loops: CDR1 MNHNS, CDR2 SASEGT. This CDR3 is CARSKMDTYLDNEQFF. Here the CDR3 DNA reads TGTGCCAGGAGTAAGATGGACACATACCTCGACAATGAGCAGTTCTTC.

About this clonotype itself: One end of the junction varies from germline; a read error may be responsible. V gene TRBV29-1 combines with J gene TRBJ1-2, with a possible D match to TRBD1 (5 bases). The CDR3 loop spans 14 amino acids. Germline V gives CDR1 SQVTM, CDR2 ANQGSEA. The DNA of the CDR3 is TGCAGTGTCAAGTTTGGACATTCGATCTATGACTACACCTTC. It yields the protein CSVKFGHSIYDYTF. The full variable domain, in which reference TRBV29-1 and TRBJ1-2 provide the parts outside the CDR3, is SAVISQKPSRDICQRGTSLTIQCQVDSQVTMMFWYRQQPGQSLTLIATANQGSEATYESGFVIDKFPISRPNLTFSTLTVSNMSPEDSSIYLCSVKFGHSIYDYTFGSGTRLTVV.